Listed below are T cell receptor beta chains from one sample, sequenced in a study of control samples from healthy donors and cancer patients. This table comes from immunoSEQ multiplex PCR, and its TCRdb copy is limited to in-frame clones, with some not included. The sample has 100,000 to 150,000 clones, under 95% seen once. The sample comprised blood. These receptors were obtained from a man aged 18-30 years in good health. The CDR3 runs from the conserved cysteine through the conserved F or W. D genes are given only for firm matches. Only part of the rows carry a size: once, few, many, or a class if the clone is expanded.

j_call v_call clone_size d_call cdr3_nt cdr3_aa
TRBJ1-1 TRBV4-2 - TRBD1 TGTGCCAGCAGCCAAGAACAGGGGTCAGTATGGGGCACTGAAGCTTTCTTT CASSQEQGSVWGTEAFF
TRBJ1-6 TRBV7-9 - - TGTGCCAGCAGCTCGACAGGAGGAAATTCACCCCTCCACTTT CASSSTGGNSPLHF
TRBJ1-1 TRBV30 - TRBD1 TGTGCCTTGGACAGGGAAGGGGGCTACGGTGAAGCTTTCTTT CALDREGGYGEAFF
TRBJ1-6 TRBV10-3 few TRBD1 TGTGCCATCAGTGCCGCCCAGGGGGCTGGGAATTCACCCCTCCACTTT CAISAAQGAGNSPLHF
TRBJ1-6 TRBV30 - TRBD1 TGTGCCTGGGGCCTTGGACAGGGTTTTAGATCACCCCTCCACTTT CAWGLGQGFRSPLHF
TRBJ1-2 TRBV27 once TRBD1 TGTGCCAGCAGTTTATCGACAGGGGGAACCTATGGCTACACCTTC CASSLSTGGTYGYTF
TRBJ1-4 TRBV30 - - TGTGCCTGGAGTGTAGTCAGGGGCGAAAAACTGTTTTTT CAWSVVRGEKLFF
TRBJ1-1 TRBV25-1 - TRBD1 TGTGCCAGCAGTGGGGACAGGGGAACGAGGACTGAAGCTTTCTTT CASSGDRGTRTEAFF
TRBJ2-2 TRBV11-3 once - TGTGCCAGCAGCTCCTTAAGGGACACCGGGGAGCTGTTTTTT CASSSLRDTGELFF
TRBJ1-4 TRBV5-1 - - TGCGCCAGCAGCTTGGCTGACAGCGGAAGGGAAAAACTGTTTTTT CASSLADSGREKLFF